This T cell receptor (beta chain) was captured by sequencing in a study of graft-versus-host responses after intestinal transplantation. For this clone: Its target is not known.

This CDR3 has 16 amino acids. Germline V CDR1 and CDR2: MGHRA, YSYEKL. V was pared by 0 bases and J by 0 bases, with 9 bases between. Clones were read by immunoSEQ multiplex PCR, and TCRdb kept only the in-frame ones, dropping some. In the table there are some 96,000 clones, less than 90% of which are singletons. The TCR comes from a human donor who was the organ donor for an intestinal transplant. The gene calls are TRBV4-1 and TRBJ1-5, with D unresolved. Sequences were derived from unstimulated CD4+ T cells sorted from spleen or lymph node cells, sampled before transplant. The CDR3 DNA reads as TGCGCCAGCAGCCAAGAAAAGGGTCATAGCAATCAGCCCCAGCATTTT. Translating gives CASSQEKGHSNQPQHF.